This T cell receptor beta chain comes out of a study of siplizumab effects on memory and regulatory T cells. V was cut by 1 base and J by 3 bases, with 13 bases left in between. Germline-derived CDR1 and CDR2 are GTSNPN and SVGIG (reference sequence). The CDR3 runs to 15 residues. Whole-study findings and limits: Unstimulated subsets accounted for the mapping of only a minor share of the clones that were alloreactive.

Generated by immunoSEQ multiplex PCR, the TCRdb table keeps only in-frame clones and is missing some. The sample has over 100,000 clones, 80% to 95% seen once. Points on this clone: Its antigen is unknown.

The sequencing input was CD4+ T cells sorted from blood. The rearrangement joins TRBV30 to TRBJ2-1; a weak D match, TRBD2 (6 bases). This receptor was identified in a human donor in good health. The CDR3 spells CAWSGWREDYNEQFF. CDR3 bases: TGTGCCTGGAGTGGATGGCGGGAAGACTACAATGAGCAGTTCTTC.